This TCR beta chain is drawn from a study of CD8 T cells in ankylosing spondylitis. Overall study results and limits: Disease-associated clones were reportedly significantly overrepresented in matched ankylosing spondylitis synovial fluid. Some of the motif variants had earlier been found in reactive arthritis patients' fluid and blood. What appeared characteristic of ankylosing spondylitis blood was a TCR beta motif of fewer than ten highly homologous variants.

This clonotype was seen repeatedly, ten times or more. Its matching antigen is unknown. J gave up 4 bases and V 8 bases, and 11 bases lay outside the gene matches. CDR3 size: 15 residues. Germline V CDR1 and CDR2: SNHLY, FYNNEI. For TCR beta, libraries came from quantitative 5'-RACE with molecular barcodes. Each CDR3 protein is one row after TCRdb ran MiXCR on the 5' RACE reads. The sample gives around 540,000 distinct CDR3 sequences, about 13% of which show up once; nearly 7% is in the top ten. The sequencing sample was made of blood, either unsorted or a sorted T cell fraction (not recorded which). The sequence was obtained from a male donor with ankylosing spondylitis. This sequence joins TRBV2 and TRBJ1-2; TRBD1 aligns across 9 bases. The CDR3 loop is CASRFNRGRTYGYTF. The DNA of the CDR3 is TGTGCCAGCCGCTTTAACAGGGGGCGCACCTATGGCTACACCTTC.